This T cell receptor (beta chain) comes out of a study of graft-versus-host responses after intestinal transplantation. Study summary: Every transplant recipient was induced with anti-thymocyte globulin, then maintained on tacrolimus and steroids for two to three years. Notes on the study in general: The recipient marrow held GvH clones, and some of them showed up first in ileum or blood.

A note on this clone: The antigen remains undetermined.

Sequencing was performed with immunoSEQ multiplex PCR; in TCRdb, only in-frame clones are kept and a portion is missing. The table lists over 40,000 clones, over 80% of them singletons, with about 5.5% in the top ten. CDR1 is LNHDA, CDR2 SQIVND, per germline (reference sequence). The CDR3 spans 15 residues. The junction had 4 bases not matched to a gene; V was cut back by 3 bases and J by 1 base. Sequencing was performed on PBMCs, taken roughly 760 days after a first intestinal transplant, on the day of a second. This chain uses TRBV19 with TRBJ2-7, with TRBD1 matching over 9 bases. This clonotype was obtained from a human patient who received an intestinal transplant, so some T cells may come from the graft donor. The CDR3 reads CASSIIQGASYEQYF. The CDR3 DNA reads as TGTGCCAGTAGTATCATACAGGGGGCTTCCTACGAGCAGTACTTC.